This T cell receptor beta chain came from a study of CD8+ T cells in alopecia areata. About the study: Twice daily, treated patients received 5 to 10 mg of oral tofacitinib.

Documented treatment: oral pan-JAK inhibitor, 5-10 mg twice daily. Reverse transcription of extracted RNA yielded cDNA, which provided the sequencing template. Data came from immunoSEQ multiplex PCR; TCRdb stores just in-frame clones and leaves some out. The data contain about 90,000 clones, 44% of them singletons. The receptor's source is a human donor with alopecia areata. The starting material was CD8+ T cells sorted from blood, obtained at week 24, from a patient treated with tofacitinib.

The CDR3, as DNA: TGTGCCAGCAGCTTATCCGGGGGGTATCAGCCCCAGCATTTT. It codes for CASSLSGGYQPQHF. The chain couples TRBV7-9 to TRBJ1-5; a weak D match, TRBD1 (5 bases). Trimming pared 2 bases from V and 5 bases from J, leaving 10 bases between. The germline V gene has CDR1 SEHNR and CDR2 FQNEAQ (reference sequence). The CDR3 extends over 14 amino acids.